This T cell receptor beta chain appears in the sequencing data of a study of blood T cell repertoires in COVID-19. Living in 24 US areas, the participants were between roughly 18 and 90 years of age. The V end was cut by 4 bases, the J end by 6 bases, with 8 bases between. The CDR3 totals 12 residues. Germline V gene data show CDR1 as SEHNR and CDR2 as FQNEAQ (reference sequence). In the authors' workflow: Estimation of nucleated cell counts relied on the amplification of reference gene primers. TCRdb's table, derived via immunoSEQ multiplex PCR, lists solely in-frame clones and lacks some. Clonal size and the V and J genes are those of that table, whereas D and trimming came from the DNA. Of roughly 190,000 clones in the sample, 80% to 90% were seen once.

The J gene is TRBJ2-3, the V gene TRBV7-9, with unresolved D. This receptor was obtained from a man aged 35-49 years who had recovered from COVID-19. The sample consisted of PBMCs or T cells enriched from blood (not recorded which). Written as DNA, the CDR3 is TGTGCCAGCAGCTACTCCTCGGATACGCAGTATTTT. Residues: CASSYSSDTQYF.